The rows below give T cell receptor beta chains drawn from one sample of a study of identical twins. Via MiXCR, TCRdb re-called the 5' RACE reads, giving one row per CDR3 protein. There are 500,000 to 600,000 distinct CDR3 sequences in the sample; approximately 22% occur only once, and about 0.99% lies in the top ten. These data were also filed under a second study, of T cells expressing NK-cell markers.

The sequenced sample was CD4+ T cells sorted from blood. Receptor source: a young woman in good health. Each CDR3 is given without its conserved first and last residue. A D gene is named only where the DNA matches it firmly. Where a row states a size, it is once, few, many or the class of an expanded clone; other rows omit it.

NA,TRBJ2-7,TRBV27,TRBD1,ASSFTRTGTASYEQY
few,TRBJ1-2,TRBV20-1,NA,SARANTGGYT
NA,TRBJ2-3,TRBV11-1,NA,ASASTDTQY
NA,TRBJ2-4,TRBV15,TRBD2,ATSERGTSGIGNIQY
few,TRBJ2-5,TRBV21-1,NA,ASAVRWTVPQY
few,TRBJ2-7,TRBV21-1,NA,ASRGDRGENYEQY
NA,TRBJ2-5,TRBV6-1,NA,ASSRSHLGETQY
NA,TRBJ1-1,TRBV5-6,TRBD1,ASSPTGRMAEAF
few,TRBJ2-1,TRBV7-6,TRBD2,ASSSQGTSGRRF
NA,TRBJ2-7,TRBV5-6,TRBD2,TSSLGGFYEQY